This record covers a single TCR beta chain. These data come from a study of T-cell memory formation after mild COVID-19. Each CDR3 protein gets one entry after TCRdb re-called the 5' RACE reads with MiXCR. The sample yields 400,000 or so distinct CDR3 sequences, roughly 21% seen once. The germline gives CDR1 MRHNA, CDR2 SNTAGT. Trimming pared 1 base from V and 7 bases from J, leaving 7 bases between. The CDR3 spans 12 residues. Material: PBMCs or a T cell subset sorted from them (not recorded which). The V call is TRBV6-4, the J call TRBJ1-1, with TRBD1 as a possible D gene (5 bases). This receptor was taken from an adult woman who had mild COVID-19 (a few samples of this study predate the infection). Cell type and time point are not known. CDR3 loop: CASSDWQGEAFF. In nucleotides, the CDR3 is TGTGCCAGCAGTGACTGGCAGGGTGAAGCTTTCTTT.